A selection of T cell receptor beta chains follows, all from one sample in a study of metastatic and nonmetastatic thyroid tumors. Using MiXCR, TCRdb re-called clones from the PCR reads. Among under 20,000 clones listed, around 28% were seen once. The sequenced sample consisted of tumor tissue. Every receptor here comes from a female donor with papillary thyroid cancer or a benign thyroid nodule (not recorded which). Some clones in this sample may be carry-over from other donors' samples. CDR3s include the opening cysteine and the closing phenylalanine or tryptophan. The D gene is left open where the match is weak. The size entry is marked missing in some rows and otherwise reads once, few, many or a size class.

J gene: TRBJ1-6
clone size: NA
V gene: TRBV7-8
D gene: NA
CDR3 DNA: TGTGCCAGCAGCTTAGCGGCTAATTCACCCCTCCACTTT
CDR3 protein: CASSLAANSPLHF

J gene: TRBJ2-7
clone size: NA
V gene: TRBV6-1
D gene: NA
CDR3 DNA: TGTGCCAGCACCGGACTAACGGACAGCTCCTACGAGCAGTACTTC
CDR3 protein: CASTGLTDSSYEQYF

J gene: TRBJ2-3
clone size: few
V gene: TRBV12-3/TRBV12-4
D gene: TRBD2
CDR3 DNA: TGTGCCAGCACCCCGTGGGCGGGAGGGGGCACAGATACGCAGTATTTT
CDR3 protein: CASTPWAGGGTDTQYF

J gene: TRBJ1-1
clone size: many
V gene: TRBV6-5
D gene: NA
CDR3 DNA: TGTGCCAGCAGTTACGGGGGGCGGGACACTGAAGCTTTCTTT
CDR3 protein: CASSYGGRDTEAFF

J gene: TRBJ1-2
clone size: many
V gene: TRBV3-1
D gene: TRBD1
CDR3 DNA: TGTGCCAGCAGAAACAGGGGCTATAACTATGGCTACACCTTC
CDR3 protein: CASRNRGYNYGYTF

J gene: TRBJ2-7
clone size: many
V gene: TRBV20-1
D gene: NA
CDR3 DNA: TGCAGTGCTCGGGCTCCCTGGAGCTACGAGCAGTACTTC
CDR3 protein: CSARAPWSYEQYF

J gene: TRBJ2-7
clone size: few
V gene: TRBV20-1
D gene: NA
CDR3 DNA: TGCAGTGCCGAGGAAAGGGAACCCTACGAGCAGTACTTC
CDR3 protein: CSAEEREPYEQYF

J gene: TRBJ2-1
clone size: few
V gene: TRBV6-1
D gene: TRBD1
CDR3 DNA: TGTGCCACTCGGACAGGCGTTAATGGGCAGTTCTTC
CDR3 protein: CATRTGVNGQFF

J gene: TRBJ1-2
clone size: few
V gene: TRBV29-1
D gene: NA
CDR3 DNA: TGCAGCGGGGGCAGTCCTAACTATGGCTACACCTTC
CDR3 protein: CSGGSPNYGYTF

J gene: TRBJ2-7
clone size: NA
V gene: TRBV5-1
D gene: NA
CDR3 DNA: TGCGCCAGCAGCTTGGGTCTTGGGACTGACTCCTACGAGCAGTACTTC
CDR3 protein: CASSLGLGTDSYEQYF

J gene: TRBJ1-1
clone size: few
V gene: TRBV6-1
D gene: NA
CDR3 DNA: TGTGCCAGCAGTATAGATAGGGGAAGCACTGAAGCTTTCTTT
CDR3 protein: CASSIDRGSTEAFF

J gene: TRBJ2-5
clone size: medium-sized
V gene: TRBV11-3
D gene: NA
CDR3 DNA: TGTGCCAGCAGCTATAAATATGTAGGCTACCCCGGGAAGGAGACCCAGTACTTC
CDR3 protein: CASSYKYVGYPGKETQYF

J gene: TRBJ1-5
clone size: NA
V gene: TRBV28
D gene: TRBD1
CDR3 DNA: TGTGCCAGCGGCGGGACAGGTCCTCCTCAGGGGATACTGGCCCAGCATTTT
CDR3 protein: CASGGTGPPQGILAQHF

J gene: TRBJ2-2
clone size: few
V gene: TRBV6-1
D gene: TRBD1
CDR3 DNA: TGTGCCAGCACTTGGACAGGCCCGAACACCGGGGAGCTGTTTTTT
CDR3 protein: CASTWTGPNTGELFF

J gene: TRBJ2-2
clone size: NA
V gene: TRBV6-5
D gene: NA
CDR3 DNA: TGTGCCAGCAGTTACTCGATTCAACAGGGAAAGACCGGGGAGCTGTTTTTT
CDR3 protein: CASSYSIQQGKTGELFF

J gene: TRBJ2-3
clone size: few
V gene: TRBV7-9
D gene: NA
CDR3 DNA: TGTGCCAGCAGCTTGCAGGCGGATACGCAGTATTTT
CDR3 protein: CASSLQADTQYF

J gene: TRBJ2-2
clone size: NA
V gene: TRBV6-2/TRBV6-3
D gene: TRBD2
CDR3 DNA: TGTGCCAGCGGGGGACTAGCGGGCACCGGGGAGCTGTTTTTT
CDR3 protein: CASGGLAGTGELFF

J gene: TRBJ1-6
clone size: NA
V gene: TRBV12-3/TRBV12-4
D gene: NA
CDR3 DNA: TGTGCCACCTATGGCCCCGGGCCCAGCCCCCTCCACTTT
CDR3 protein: CATYGPGPSPLHF

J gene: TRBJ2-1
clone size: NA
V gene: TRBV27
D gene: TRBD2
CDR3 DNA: TGTGCCAGCACCGGGGCAGGGACTAGCAATGAGCAGTTCTTC
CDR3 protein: CASTGAGTSNEQFF

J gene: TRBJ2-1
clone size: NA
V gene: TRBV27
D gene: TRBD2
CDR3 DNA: TGTGCCAGCAAGACGTCCGGGACTAGCGGATACAATGAGCAGTTCTTC
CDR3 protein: CASKTSGTSGYNEQFF

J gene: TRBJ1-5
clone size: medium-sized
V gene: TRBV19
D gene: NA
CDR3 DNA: TGTGCCAGTAGTATCGACGCAGGGGCCCATCAGCCCCAGCATTTT
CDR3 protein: CASSIDAGAHQPQHF

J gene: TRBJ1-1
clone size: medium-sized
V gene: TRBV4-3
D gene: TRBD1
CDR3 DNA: TGCGCCAGCAGCGAAGGGACAGGGGGAAAGGAGGGTGCTTTCTTT
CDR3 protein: CASSEGTGGKEGAFF

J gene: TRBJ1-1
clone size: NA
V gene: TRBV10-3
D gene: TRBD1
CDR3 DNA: TGTGCCATCAGAGAGGGGGCTGTGAACACTGAAGCTTTCTTT
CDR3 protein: CAIREGAVNTEAFF

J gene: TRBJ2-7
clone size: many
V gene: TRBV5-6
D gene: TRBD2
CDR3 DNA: TGTGCCAGCAGCGTCACTAGCGACCGAACCTACGAGCAGTACTTC
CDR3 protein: CASSVTSDRTYEQYF

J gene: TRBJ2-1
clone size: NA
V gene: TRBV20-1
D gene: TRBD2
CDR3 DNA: TGCAGTGCGGAGACCGGGACTAGCGGATCCTTGGAGCAGTTCTTC
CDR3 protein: CSAETGTSGSLEQFF

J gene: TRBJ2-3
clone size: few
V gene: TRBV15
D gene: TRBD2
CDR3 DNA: TGTGCCACCAGCAGGTTAGCGGGCGCCACAGATACGCAGTATTTT
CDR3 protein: CATSRLAGATDTQYF

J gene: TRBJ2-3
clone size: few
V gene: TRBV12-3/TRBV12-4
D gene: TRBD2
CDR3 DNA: TGTGCCAGCACTTGGGGGGGAGCAGGTGGCACAGATACGCAGTATTTT
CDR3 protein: CASTWGGAGGTDTQYF

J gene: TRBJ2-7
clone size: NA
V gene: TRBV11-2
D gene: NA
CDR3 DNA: TGTGCCAGCAGCTTAGATCCCGGAGGGGACCTAGGTCGGGAGCAGTACTTC
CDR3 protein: CASSLDPGGDLGREQYF

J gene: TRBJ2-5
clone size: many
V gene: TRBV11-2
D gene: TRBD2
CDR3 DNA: TGTGCCAGCAGCTCTTACAATAAGGGACTAGCGTCACAAGAGACCCAGTACTTC
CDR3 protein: CASSSYNKGLASQETQYF

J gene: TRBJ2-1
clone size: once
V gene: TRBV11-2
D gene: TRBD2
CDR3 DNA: TGTGCCAGCAGCTCGGGACTAGCGGGAGGGCAATACAATGAGCAGTTCTTC
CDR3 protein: CASSSGLAGGQYNEQFF